This TCR beta chain was documented in a study of blood T cell repertoires in COVID-19 (dated by TCRdb to the early 2020s). Study-wide context: Samples from collaborators originated in the United States, Italy and Spain and spanned both the acute and convalescent phases of COVID-19. The material from the prospective study consisted of cDNA or gDNA derived from T cells, B-cell-depleted T cells, or PBMCs. Subjects who had been exposed to COVID-19, were actively infected with it, or had recovered from it provided the deeply sampled blood TCRbeta repertoires that made up the dataset. A freely available public database, intended as a resource for researchers studying the immune response to SARS-CoV-2, is where the repertoires were released. Samples were obtained from the ongoing ImmuneRACE study (first 160 participants) and from 1,000 to 1,500 subjects provided by 6 global collaborators. The sample metadata nearly always contained a de-identified subject ID, COVID-19 status, age in years and sex. Where available, HLA class I and class II types were taken from metadata supplied by the sample provider and were not determined by assay-based typing.

A word on this clone: The specificity of this receptor is unknown. Qualities for individual bases were not recorded, and no much larger clone is one base off.

What the work shows at the level of the full study, not this receptor alone: Clinical and demographic metadata were provided uncurated, with the amount varying by source and participant.

V and J are trimmed by 4 bases and 0 bases, and the gene matches miss 3 bases of the junction. Via the germline V gene (reference sequence), CDR1 is MNHEY and CDR2 SMNVEV. Reading from cysteine to phenylalanine, the CDR3 counts 14 amino acids. This entry keeps only the CDR3 DNA: 42 bases, framed from base 1. Whole blood was collected in K2EDTA tubes by collaborating institutions according to the institutions' own protocols. For TCRbeta analysis, collaborators shipped samples in one of three forms: frozen whole blood, isolated PBMCs, or DNA extracted from either of those sample types. TCRbeta CDR3 regions were amplified from genomic DNA by means of the immunoSEQ Assay, a bias-controlled multiplex PCR. The authors processed their data as follows. The number of nucleated cells in each sample was estimated by amplification of reference gene primers within the assay. To quantify the absolute abundance of each unique TCRbeta CDR3 rearrangement, sequence reads were collapsed and filtered. For each sample, productive Simpson clonality was calculated as the square root of Simpson's diversity index across productive rearrangements. Sourced from immuneACCESS, this table was stored by TCRdb with only in-frame sequences that have V and J called. A share of the clones is absent; for the studies checked, an unresolved V gene accounts for under half, and the remainder has no known explanation. The V and J calls and clone size are taken from that table; D and trimming were inferred from the DNA. A total of tens of thousands of clones appear in this sample, roughly four fifths of them only once. The ten largest make up under 5% of the sample.

The chain is made from TRBV27 and TRBJ2-7, and TRBD1 aligns with 7 junction nucleotides. The sequence was obtained from a woman in her sixties with acute or convalescent COVID-19. The sample consisted of peripheral blood. At the DNA level, the sequence is TGTGCCAGCAGTTGGGGACAGAGCTCCTACGAGCAGTACTTC. This translates into CASSWGQSSYEQYF.